Below are 18 T cell receptor beta chains sequenced from a single sample in a study of post-analysis software for immune sequencing data. Study results and caveats: Patients showed TRBV5-6, TRBV5-1 and TRBV20-1 among 4 or 5 TRBV segments more frequent than in controls.

These receptors lack a known antigen. Unique molecular identifiers were carried by the TCR beta cDNA libraries. MiXCR was run by TCRdb on the PCR reads, yielding one entry per CDR3 protein. The data hold fewer than 700,000 distinct CDR3 sequences, with 44% observed a single time. The material sequenced was blood. The receptors were gathered from a girl aged 10-17 years with multiple sclerosis.

This clonotype was found a few times. The chain has TRBV20-1 and TRBJ1-4, with TRBD1 as a possible D gene (6 bases). This CDR3 region has 14 residues. The germline CDR1 and CDR2 sequences are DFQATT and SNEGSKA (reference sequence). V lost 2 bases and J lost 7, with 14 bases in between. The CDR3 spells CSARPGGRSEKLFF. As DNA, the CDR3 is TGCAGTGCTAGACCCGGGGGCAGGTCTGAAAAACTGTTTTTT.

This clonotype was seen a handful of times. The chain uses TRBV30 and TRBJ2-7; TRBD1 agrees at 10 bases. The CDR3 sequence is 13 residues long. CDR1 is GTSNPN, CDR2 SVGIG, per germline (reference sequence). V lost 2 bases to trimming and J lost 4 bases; unmatched junction nucleotides: 2. CDR3 sequence (DNA): TGTGCCTGGAGTTTGGGACAGGGGTACGAGCAGTACTTC. Amino acids: CAWSLGQGYEQYF.

The chain recombines TRBV5-1 with TRBJ2-3; D is undetermined. The length of the CDR3 is 13 residues. In germline, CDR1 is SGHRS, CDR2 YFSETQ. Trimming left V 0 bases short and J 6 bases short, with 8 bases between. CDR3 region: CASSLEREDTQYF. CDR3 DNA: TGCGCCAGCAGCTTGGAACGCGAGGATACGCAGTATTTT.

The chain uses TRBV7-6 and TRBJ2-1; D gene unclear. The V end was cut by 2 bases, the J end by 10 bases, with 18 bases between. The germline V gene encodes CDR1 SGHVS and CDR2 FNYEAQ. This CDR3 is built from 15 residues. CDR3 DNA sequence: TGTGCCAGCAGCTTAAACGGAGCCGGGCCTGGGGAGCAGTTCTTC. This sequence encodes CASSLNGAGPGEQFF.

This chain links TRBV12-3 or TRBV12-4 with TRBJ2-3; D call uncertain. This CDR3 is built from 15 residues. Deletions cut 2 bases from V and 4 bases from J, with 13 bases between. This CDR3 reads CASSLRASRADTQYF. CDR3 DNA sequence: TGTGCCAGCAGTTTAAGAGCGTCGAGAGCAGATACGCAGTATTTT.

This chain connects TRBV11-1 to TRBJ2-5; 12 bases are a match to TRBD2. Unmatched junction bases numbered 12, after V lost 5 bases and J lost 5 bases. Germline V lookup: CDR1 SGHAT, CDR2 FQDESV (reference sequence). The CDR3 loop spans 17 amino acids. As DNA, the CDR3 is TGTGCCAGCAGCCTTTCACGACTAGCGGGAGTCCGGGAGACCCAGTACTTC. This translates into CASSLSRLAGVRETQYF.

The chain links TRBV7-3 to TRBJ2-3; 9 nucleotides match TRBD2. This CDR3 spans 15 amino acids. Looked up from germline, CDR1 is SGHTA and CDR2 is FQGTGA. Trimming cost V 5 bases and J 4 bases; bases outside gene matches: 7. The CDR3 spells CASSPRAGGPDTQYF. As DNA, the CDR3 is TGTGCCAGCAGCCCGCGAGCGGGGGGACCAGATACGCAGTATTTT.

The chain uses TRBV20-1 and TRBJ2-2; TRBD2 is a possible D gene (5 bases). The CDR3 sequence is 12 residues long. Trimming pared 5 bases from V and 6 bases from J, leaving 10 bases between. Germline V gene lookup returns CDR1 DFQATT and CDR2 SNEGSKA (reference sequence). CDR3 residues: CSAPGSSGELFF. Here the CDR3 DNA reads TGCAGTGCTCCGGGGTCATCCGGGGAGCTGTTTTTT.

The chain carries TRBV11-1 and TRBJ1-5, with D unresolved. Germline values: CDR1 SGHAT, CDR2 FQDESV (reference sequence). V lost 5 bases and J lost 4, with 12 bases in between. The CDR3 extends over 14 amino acids. The CDR3 protein is CASSLSPRNQPQHF. The CDR3 DNA follows: TGTGCCAGCAGCCTCTCACCCAGAAATCAGCCCCAGCATTTT.

The CDR3 loop is CASIAGTSGSYEQYF. CDR3 sequence (DNA): TGCGCCAGCATTGCCGGGACTAGCGGTTCCTACGAGCAGTACTTC. The gene calls are TRBV10-2 and TRBJ2-7; 11 bases align to TRBD2. Germline V gene data show CDR1 as WSHSY and CDR2 as SAAADI. Losses at the gene ends were 7 bases for V and 1 base for J; bases not matched to a gene: 6. There are 15 residues in the CDR3.

This chain connects TRBV5-1 to TRBJ1-2; 10 bases match TRBD1. Germline trimming cut 2 bases from V and 2 bases from J; bases unmatched to any gene: 3. This CDR3 is 15 amino acids long. CDR1 SGHRS and CDR2 YFSETQ come from the germline V gene. This chain's CDR3 is CASSFGQGGNYGYTF. CDR3 nucleotides: TGCGCCAGCAGCTTTGGACAGGGGGGGAACTATGGCTACACCTTC.

V usage is TRBV5-6 and J usage is TRBJ2-3, with TRBD2 matching over 8 bases. Unmatched junction bases numbered 6, after V lost 0 bases and J lost 0 bases. The V gene's germline CDR1 is SGHDT and CDR2 YYEEEE. The CDR3 is made up of 17 amino acids. The CDR3 DNA is TGTGCCAGCAGCTTGGTGGAGGTAGCGGGAAGCACAGATACGCAGTATTTT. This translates into CASSLVEVAGSTDTQYF.

The rearrangement uses TRBV6-4 and TRBJ2-3, with 7 bases matching TRBD2. Germline CDR1 reads MRHNA; CDR2 reads SNTAGT. V lost 4 bases to trimming and J lost 2 bases; unmatched junction nucleotides: 6. This CDR3 has 15 amino acids. The CDR3 coding sequence is TGTGCCAGCAGTGGCGCTAGCGGCCCCACAGATACGCAGTATTTT. Translated: CASSGASGPTDTQYF.

This clonotype was observed many times. One junction end does not reproduce the germline sequence, and a read error may be involved. The genes are TRBV7-7 and TRBJ2-1; no reliable D call. This CDR3 is 17 amino acids long. Germline V gene sequence: CDR1 SSHAT, CDR2 FNYEAQ (reference sequence). The CDR3 region is CASSLRDSPSPYNEQFF. The CDR3, as DNA: TGTGCTAGCAGCTTAAGGGATAGCCCCAGTCCCTACAATGAGCAGTTCTTC. Together with reference TRBV7-7 and TRBJ2-1, the CDR3 gives the full variable domain: GAGVSQSPRYKVTKRGQDVTLRCDPISSHATLYWYQQALGQGPEFLTYFNYEAQPDKSGLPSDRFSAERPEGSISTLTIQRTEQRDSAMYRCASSLRDSPSPYNEQFFGPGTRLTVL.

This clonotype was detected only a few times. The chain employs TRBV4-1 and TRBJ2-5; D may correspond to TRBD1 or TRBD2 (5 bases each). Germline CDR1 and CDR2: MGHRA and YSYEKL. This CDR3 contains 16 residues. Trimming shortened V by 0 bases and J by 4 bases, and 15 bases separated the two germline ends. The chain's CDR3 is CASSQEGTGTSETQYF. CDR3 DNA sequence: TGCGCCAGCAGCCAAGAAGGAACGGGGACCTCAGAGACCCAGTACTTC.

This clonotype has a handful of counts. V and J are TRBV5-1 and TRBJ1-2; D not resolved. V gave up 0 bases and J gave up 7 bases, with 19 bases separating them. This CDR3 has 16 residues. Germline CDR1 is SGHRS and CDR2 is YFSETQ. The CDR3 coding sequence is TGCGCCAGCAGCTTGGCTTCGCAGTCGAGTATAGGTGGCTACACCTTC. This translates into CASSLASQSSIGGYTF.

J is TRBJ2-5 and V is TRBV12-3 or TRBV12-4; 12 bases line up with TRBD2. The DNA end is a closer match to TRBJ2-7, so the J assignment may be wrong. The CDR3 loop spans 15 amino acids. The CDR3 spells CASSYGTSGFYEQYF. Written as DNA, the CDR3 is TGTGCCAGCAGCTATGGGACTAGCGGGTTCTACGAGCAGTACTTC.

This clonotype occurred a few times. The DNA for the CDR3 is TGCAGCGTTGAAGCCATTCTAACCCCTCCGGGACAGGAAGGCGCAGGCTACACCTTC. Encoded protein: CSVEAILTPPGQEGAGYTF. The chain is built from TRBV29-1 and TRBJ1-2; the match to TRBD1 covers 8 bases. The CDR3 covers 19 residues. CDR1 and CDR2 (germline): SQVTM, ANQGSEA. With V trimmed by 1 base and J by 8 bases, 24 bases remained unmatched.